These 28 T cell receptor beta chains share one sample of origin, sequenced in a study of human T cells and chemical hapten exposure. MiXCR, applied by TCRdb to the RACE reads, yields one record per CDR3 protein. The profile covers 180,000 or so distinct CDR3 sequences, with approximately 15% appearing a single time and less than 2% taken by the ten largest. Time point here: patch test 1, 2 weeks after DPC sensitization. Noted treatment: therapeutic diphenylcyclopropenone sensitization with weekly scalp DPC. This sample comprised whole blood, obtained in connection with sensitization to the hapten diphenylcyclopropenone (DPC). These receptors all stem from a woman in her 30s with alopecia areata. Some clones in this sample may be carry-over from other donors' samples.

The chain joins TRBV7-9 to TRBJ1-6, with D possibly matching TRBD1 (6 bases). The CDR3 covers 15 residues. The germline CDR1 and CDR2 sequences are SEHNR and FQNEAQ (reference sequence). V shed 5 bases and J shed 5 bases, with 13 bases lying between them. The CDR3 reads CASSLFGQNNSPLHF. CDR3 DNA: TGTGCCAGCAGCCTATTTGGACAGAATAATTCACCCCTCCACTTT.

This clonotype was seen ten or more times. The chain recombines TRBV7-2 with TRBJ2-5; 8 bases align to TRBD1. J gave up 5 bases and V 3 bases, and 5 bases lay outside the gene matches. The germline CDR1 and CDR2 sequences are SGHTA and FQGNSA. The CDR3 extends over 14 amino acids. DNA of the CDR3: TGTGCCAGCAGCTTTAGGGACAGGAGGGAGACCCAGTACTTC. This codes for CASSFRDRRETQYF.

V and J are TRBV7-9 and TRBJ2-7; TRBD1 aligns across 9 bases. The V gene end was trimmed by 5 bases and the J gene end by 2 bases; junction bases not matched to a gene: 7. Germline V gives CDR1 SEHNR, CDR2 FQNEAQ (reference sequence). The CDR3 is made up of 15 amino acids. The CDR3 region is CASSPPRDRAYEQYF. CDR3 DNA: TGTGCCAGCAGCCCACCCCGGGACAGGGCCTACGAGCAGTACTTC. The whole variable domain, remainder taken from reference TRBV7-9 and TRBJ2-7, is DTGVSQNPRHKITKRGQNVTFRCDPISEHNRLYWYRQTLGQGPEFLTYFQNEAQLEKSRLLSDRFSAERPKGSFSTLEIQRTEQGDSAMYLCASSPPRDRAYEQYFGPGTRLTVT.

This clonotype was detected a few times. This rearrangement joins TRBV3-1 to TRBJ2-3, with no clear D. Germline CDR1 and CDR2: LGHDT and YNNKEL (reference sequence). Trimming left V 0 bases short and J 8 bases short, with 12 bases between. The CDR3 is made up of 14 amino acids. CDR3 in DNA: TGTGCCAGCAGCCAAGACGCAATCCCCGGTACGCAGTATTTT. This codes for CASSQDAIPGTQYF.

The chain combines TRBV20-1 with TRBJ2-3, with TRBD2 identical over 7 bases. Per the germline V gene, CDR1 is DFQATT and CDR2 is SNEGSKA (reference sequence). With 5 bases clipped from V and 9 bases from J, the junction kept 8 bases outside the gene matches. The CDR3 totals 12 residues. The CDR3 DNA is TGCAGTGCTTTAACCCGACTAGCCACGCAGTATTTT. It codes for CSALTRLATQYF.

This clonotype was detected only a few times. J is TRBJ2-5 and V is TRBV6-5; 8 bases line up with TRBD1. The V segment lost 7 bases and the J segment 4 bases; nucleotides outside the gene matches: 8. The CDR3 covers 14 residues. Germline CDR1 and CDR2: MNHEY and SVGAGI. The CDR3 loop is CASKTTGGSETQYF. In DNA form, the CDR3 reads TGTGCCAGCAAAACCACAGGGGGATCAGAGACCCAGTACTTC.

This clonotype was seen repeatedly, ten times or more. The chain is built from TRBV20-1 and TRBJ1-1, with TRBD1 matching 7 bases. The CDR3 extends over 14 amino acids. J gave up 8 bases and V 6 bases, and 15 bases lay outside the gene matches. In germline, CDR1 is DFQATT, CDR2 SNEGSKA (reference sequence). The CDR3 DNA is TGCAGTGCCCCAGCGACAGGGACAGCATTAGAAGCTTTCTTT. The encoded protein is CSAPATGTALEAFF.

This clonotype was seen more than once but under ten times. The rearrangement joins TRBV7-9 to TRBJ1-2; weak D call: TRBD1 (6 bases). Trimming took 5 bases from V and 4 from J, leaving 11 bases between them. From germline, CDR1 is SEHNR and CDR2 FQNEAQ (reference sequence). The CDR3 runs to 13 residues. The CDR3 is CASSGGAGYGYTF. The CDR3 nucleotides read TGTGCCAGCAGCGGGGGGGCTGGCTATGGCTACACCTTC.

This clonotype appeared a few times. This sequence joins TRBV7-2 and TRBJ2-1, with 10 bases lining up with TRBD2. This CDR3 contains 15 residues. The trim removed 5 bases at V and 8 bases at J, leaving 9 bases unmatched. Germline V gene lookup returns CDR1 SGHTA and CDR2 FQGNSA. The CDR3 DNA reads TGTGCCAGCAGCCTGAGCGGGGGGGCCTTCGATGAGCAGTTCTTC. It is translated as CASSLSGGAFDEQFF.

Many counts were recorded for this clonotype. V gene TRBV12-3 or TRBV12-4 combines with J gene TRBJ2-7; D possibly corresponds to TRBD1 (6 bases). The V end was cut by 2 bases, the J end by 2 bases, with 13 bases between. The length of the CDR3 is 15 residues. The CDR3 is CASSLSPGQTYEQYF. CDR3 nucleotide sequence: TGTGCCAGCAGTTTATCGCCCGGACAGACCTACGAGCAGTACTTC.

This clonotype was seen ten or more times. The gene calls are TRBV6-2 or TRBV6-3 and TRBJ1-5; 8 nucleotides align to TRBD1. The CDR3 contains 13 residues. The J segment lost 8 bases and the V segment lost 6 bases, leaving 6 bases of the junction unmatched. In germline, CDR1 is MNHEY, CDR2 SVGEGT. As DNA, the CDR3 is TGTGCCAGCAGCCTGGACAGGGTTAAGCCCCAGCATTTT. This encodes CASSLDRVKPQHF.

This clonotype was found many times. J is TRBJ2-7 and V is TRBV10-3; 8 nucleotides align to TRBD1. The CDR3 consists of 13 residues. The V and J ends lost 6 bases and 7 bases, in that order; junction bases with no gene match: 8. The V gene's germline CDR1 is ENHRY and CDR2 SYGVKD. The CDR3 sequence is CAISSDREGEQYF. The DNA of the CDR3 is TGTGCCATCAGCTCGGACAGGGAAGGGGAGCAGTACTTC.

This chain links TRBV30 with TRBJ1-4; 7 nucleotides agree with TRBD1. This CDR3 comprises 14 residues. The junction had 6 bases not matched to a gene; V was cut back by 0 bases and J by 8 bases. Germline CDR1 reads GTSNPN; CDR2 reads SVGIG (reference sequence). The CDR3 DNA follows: TGTGCCTGGAGTGTAAACAGGGGTGGCGAAAAACTGTTTTTT. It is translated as CAWSVNRGGEKLFF.

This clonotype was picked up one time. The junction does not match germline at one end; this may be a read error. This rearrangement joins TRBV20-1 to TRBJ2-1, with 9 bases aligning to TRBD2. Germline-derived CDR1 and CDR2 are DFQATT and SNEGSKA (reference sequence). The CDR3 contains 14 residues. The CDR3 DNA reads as TGCAGCGCTACTCAGGCGGGGGGGCACAATGAGCAGTTCTTC. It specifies CSATQAGGHNEQFF.

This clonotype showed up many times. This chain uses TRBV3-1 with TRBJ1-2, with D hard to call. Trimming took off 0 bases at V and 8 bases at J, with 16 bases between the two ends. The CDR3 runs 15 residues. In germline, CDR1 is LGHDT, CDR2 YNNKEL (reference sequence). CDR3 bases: TGTGCCAGCAGCCAAGACTCGGTCCAGTTGGAGGGCTACACCTTC. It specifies CASSQDSVQLEGYTF.

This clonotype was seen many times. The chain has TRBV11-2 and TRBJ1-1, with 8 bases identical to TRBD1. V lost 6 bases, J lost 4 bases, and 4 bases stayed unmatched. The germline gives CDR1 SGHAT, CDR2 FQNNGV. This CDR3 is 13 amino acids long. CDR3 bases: TGTGCCAGCAGACAAACAGGGGGCACTGAAGCTTTCTTT. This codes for CASRQTGGTEAFF.

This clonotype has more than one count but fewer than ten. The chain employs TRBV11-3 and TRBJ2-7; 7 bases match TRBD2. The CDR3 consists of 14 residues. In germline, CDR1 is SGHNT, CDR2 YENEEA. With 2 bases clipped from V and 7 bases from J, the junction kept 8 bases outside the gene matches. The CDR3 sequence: CASSLKAAGGEQYF. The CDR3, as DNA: TGTGCCAGCAGCTTAAAGGCAGCCGGGGGGGAGCAGTACTTC.

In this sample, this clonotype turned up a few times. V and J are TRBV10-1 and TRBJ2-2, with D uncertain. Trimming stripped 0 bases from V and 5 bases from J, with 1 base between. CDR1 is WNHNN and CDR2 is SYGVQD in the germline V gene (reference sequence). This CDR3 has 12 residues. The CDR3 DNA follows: TGCGCCAGCAGTGAGTCGACCGGGGAGCTGTTTTTT. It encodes CASSESTGELFF.

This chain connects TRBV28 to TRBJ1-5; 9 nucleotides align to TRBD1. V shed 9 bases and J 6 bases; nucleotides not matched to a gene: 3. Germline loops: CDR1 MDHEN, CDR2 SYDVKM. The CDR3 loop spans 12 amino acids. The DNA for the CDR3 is TGTGCCAGTACAGGGGGCGGTCAGCCCCAGCATTTT. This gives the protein CASTGGGQPQHF.

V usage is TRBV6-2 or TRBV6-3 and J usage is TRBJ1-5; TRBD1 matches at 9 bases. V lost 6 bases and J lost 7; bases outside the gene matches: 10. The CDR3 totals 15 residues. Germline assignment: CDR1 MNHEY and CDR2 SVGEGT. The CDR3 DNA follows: TGTGCCAGCAGGTCAACAGGGGGCGCGGGGCAGCCCCAGCATTTT. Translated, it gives CASRSTGGAGQPQHF.

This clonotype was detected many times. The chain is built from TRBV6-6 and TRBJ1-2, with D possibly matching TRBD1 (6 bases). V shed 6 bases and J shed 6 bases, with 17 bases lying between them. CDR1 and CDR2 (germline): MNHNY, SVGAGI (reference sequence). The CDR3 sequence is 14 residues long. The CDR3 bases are TGTGCCAGCAGGTTCCACGCCAGGGGAGATGGCTACACCTTC. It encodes CASRFHARGDGYTF.

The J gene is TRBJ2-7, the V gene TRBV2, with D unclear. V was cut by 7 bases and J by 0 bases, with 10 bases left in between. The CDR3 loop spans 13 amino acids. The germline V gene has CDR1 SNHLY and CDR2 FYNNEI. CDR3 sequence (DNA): TGTGCCAGCACAGCTTTCGGCTCCTACGAGCAGTACTTC. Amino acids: CASTAFGSYEQYF.

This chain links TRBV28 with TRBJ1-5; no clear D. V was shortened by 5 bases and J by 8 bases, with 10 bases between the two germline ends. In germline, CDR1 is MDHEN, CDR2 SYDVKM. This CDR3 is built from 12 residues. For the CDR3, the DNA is TGTGCCAGCAGTCGACTCCAAAAGCCCCAGCATTTT. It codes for CASSRLQKPQHF.

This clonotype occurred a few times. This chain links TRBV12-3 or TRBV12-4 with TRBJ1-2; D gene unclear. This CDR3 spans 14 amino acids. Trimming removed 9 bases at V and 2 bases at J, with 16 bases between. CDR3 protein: CASTRSDGNYGYTF. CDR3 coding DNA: TGTGCCAGTACGCGTTCGGACGGGAACTATGGCTACACCTTC.

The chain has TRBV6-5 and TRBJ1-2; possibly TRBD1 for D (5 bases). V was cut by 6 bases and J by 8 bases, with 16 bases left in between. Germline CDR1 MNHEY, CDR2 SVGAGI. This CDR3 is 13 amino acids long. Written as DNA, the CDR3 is TGTGCCAGCAGCCCGACAGATCCTATGGGCTACACCTTC. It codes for CASSPTDPMGYTF.

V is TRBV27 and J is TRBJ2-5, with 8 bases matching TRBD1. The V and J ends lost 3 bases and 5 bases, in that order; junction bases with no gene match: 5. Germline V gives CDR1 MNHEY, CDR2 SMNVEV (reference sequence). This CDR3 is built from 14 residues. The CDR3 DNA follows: TGTGCCAGCAGTTTGGCAGGGGGCACGGAGACCCAGTACTTC. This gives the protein CASSLAGGTETQYF.

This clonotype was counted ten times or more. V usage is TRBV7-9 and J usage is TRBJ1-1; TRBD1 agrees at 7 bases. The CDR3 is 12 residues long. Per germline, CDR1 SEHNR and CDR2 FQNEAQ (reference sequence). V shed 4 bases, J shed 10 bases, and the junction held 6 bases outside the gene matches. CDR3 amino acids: CASSSEGARAFF. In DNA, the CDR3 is TGTGCCAGCAGCTCCGAGGGGGCGCGAGCTTTCTTT.

The CDR3 loop reads CASSLATAGANVLTF. In nucleotides, the CDR3 is TGCGCCAGCAGCTTGGCGACAGCTGGGGCCAACGTCCTGACTTTC. The gene calls are TRBV5-1 and TRBJ2-6; D may be TRBD1 (5 bases). V lost 0 bases and J lost 2, with 6 bases in between. The germline CDR1 and CDR2 sequences are SGHRS and YFSETQ. The CDR3 spans 15 residues.